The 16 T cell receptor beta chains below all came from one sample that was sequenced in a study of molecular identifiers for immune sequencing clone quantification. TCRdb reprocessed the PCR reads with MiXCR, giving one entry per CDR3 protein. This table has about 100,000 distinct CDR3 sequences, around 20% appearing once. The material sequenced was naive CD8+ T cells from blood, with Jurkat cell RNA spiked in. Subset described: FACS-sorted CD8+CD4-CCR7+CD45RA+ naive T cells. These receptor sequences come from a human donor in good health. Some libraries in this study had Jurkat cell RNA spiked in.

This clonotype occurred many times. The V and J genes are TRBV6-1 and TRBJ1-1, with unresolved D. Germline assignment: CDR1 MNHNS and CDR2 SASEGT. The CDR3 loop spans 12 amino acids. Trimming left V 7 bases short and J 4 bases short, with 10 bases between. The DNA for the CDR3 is TGTGCCAGCATACGAGGATCCACTGAAGCTTTCTTT. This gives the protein CASIRGSTEAFF.

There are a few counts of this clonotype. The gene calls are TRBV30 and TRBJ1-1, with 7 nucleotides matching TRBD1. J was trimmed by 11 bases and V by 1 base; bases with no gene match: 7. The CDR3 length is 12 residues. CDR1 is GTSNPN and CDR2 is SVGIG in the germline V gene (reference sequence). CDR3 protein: CAWSGGGLSAFF. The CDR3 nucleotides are TGTGCCTGGAGTGGAGGGGGCTTGAGCGCTTTCTTT.

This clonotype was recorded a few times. The CDR3 protein is CASQLQGAGGEQFF. In DNA form, the CDR3 reads TGTGCCTCCCAATTACAGGGGGCAGGAGGTGAGCAGTTCTTC. J is TRBJ2-1 and V is TRBV30; 9 positions match TRBD1. V gave up 7 bases and J gave up 9 bases; unmatched junction bases: 13. CDR1 GTSNPN and CDR2 SVGIG come from the germline V gene (reference sequence). CDR3 length equals 14 residues. Variable domain in full (rest from reference TRBV30 and TRBJ2-1): SQTIHQWPATLVQPVGSPLSLECTVEGTSNPNLYWYRQAAGRGLQLLFYSVGIGQISSEVPQNLSASRPQDRQFILSSKKLLLSDSGFYLCASQLQGAGGEQFFGPGTRLTVL.

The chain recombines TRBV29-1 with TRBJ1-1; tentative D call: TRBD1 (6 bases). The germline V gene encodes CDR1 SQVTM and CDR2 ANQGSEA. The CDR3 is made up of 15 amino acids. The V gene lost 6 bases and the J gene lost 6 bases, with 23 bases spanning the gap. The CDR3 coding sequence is TGCAGCGTCACAGGGAGCTTGGGGGGCGCAGCTGAAGCTTTCTTT. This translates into CSVTGSLGGAAEAFF.

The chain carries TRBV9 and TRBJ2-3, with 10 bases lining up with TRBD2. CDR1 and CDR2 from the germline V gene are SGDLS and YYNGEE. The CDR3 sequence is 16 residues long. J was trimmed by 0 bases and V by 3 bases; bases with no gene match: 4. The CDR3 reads CASSGPSGGSTDTQYF. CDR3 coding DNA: TGTGCCAGCAGCGGCCCTAGCGGGGGAAGCACAGATACGCAGTATTTT. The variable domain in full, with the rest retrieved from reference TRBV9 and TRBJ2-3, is DSGVTQTPKHLITATGQRVTLRCSPRSGDLSVYWYQQSLDQGLQFLIQYYNGEERAKGNILERFSAQQFPDLHSELNLSSLELGDSALYFCASSGPSGGSTDTQYFGPGTRLTVL.

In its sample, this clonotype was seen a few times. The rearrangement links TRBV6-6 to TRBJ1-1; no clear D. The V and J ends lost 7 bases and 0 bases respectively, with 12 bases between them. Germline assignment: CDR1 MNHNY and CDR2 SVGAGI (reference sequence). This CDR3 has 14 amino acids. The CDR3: CASTADGLNTEAFF. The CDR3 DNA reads TGTGCCAGCACAGCCGACGGGTTGAACACTGAAGCTTTCTTT.

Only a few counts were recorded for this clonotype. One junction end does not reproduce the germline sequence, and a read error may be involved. Here the CDR3 reads CASSLAGLAKDIQYF. The CDR3 DNA reads as TGTGCCAGCAGCTTAGCCGGACTAGCCAAAGACATTCAGTACTTC. The chain joins TRBV7-9 to TRBJ2-4; 8 positions match TRBD2. The CDR3 is made up of 15 amino acids. Germline values: CDR1 SEHNR, CDR2 FQNEAQ (reference sequence). The variable domain in full, completed from reference TRBV7-9 and TRBJ2-4, reads DTGVSQNPRHKITKRGQNVTFRCDPISEHNRLYWYRQTLGQGPEFLTYFQNEAQLEKSRLLSDRFSAERPKGSFSTLEIQRTEQGDSAMYLCASSLAGLAKDIQYFGAGTRLSVL.

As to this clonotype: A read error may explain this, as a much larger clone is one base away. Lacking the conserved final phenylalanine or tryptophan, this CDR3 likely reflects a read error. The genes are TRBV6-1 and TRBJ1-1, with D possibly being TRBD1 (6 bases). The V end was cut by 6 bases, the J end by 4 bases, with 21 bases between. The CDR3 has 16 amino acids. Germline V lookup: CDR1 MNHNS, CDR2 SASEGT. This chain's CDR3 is CASRYPRRGMGTEAFS. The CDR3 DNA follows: TGTGCCAGCAGATATCCTCGCAGGGGCATGGGCACTGAAGCTTTCTCT.

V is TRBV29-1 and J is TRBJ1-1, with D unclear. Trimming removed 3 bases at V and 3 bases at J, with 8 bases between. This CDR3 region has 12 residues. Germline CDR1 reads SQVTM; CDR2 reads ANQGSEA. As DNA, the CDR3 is TGCAGCGTTGATAAAGGGTACACTGAAGCTTTCTTT. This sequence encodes CSVDKGYTEAFF.

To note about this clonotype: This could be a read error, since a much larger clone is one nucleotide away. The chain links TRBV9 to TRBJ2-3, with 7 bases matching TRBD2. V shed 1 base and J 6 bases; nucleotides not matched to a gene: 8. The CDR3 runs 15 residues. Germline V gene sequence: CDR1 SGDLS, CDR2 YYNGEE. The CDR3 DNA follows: TGTGCCAGCAGCGTAAGCGGGGTGAATTTGGATACGCAGTATTTT. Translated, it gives CASSVSGVNLDTQYF.

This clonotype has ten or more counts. In DNA, the CDR3 is TGTGCCAGCAGTTACTGGGGGAATCAGCCCCAGCATTTT. It yields the protein CASSYWGNQPQHF. The chain combines TRBV6-2 or TRBV6-3 with TRBJ1-5; weak D call: TRBD1 (5 bases). With 1 base removed from V and 4 bases from J, the gap between germline ends came to 5 bases. The germline gives CDR1 MNHEY, CDR2 SVGEGT. This CDR3 has 13 amino acids.

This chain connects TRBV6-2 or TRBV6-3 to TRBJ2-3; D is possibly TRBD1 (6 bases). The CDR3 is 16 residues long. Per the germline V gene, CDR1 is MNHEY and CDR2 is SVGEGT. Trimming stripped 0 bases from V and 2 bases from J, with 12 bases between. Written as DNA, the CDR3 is TGTGCCAGCAGTTACTCTATCGGACAGACCACAGATACGCAGTATTTT. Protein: CASSYSIGQTTDTQYF.

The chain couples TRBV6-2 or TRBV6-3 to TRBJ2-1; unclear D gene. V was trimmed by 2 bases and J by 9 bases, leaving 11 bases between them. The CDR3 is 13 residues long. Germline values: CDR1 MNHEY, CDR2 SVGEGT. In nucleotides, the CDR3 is TGTGCCAGCAGTTACGGCGTGCTCGGTGAGCAGTTCTTC. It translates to CASSYGVLGEQFF.

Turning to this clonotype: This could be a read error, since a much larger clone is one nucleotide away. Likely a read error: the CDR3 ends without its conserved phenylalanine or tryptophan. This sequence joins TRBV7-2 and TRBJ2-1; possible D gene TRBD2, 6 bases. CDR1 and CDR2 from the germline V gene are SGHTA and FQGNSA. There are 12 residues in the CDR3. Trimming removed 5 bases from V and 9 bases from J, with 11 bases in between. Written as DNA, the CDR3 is TGTGCCAGCAGCCCTATGGGGGGTGAGCAGTTCTCC. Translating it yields CASSPMGGEQFS.

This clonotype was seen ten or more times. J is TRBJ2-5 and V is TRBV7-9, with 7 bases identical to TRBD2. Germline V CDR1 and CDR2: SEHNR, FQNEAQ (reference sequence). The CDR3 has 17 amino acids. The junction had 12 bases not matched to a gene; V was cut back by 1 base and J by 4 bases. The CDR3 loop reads CASSLDPQRDVRETQYF. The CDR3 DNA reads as TGTGCCAGCAGCTTAGACCCCCAGCGGGATGTTCGAGAGACCCAGTACTTC.

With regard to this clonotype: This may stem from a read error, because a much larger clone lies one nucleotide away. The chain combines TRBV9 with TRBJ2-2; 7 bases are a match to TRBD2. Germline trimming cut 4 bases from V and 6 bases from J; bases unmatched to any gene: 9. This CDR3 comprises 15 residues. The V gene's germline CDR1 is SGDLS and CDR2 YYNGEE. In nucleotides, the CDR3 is TGTGCCAGCAGCATCGGCGGGGGTAACGCCGGGGAGCTGTTTTTT. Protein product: CASSIGGGNAGELFF. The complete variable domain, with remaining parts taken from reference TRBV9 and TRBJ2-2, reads DSGVTQTPKHLITATGQRVTLRCSPRSGDLSVYWYQQSLDQGLQFLIQYYNGEERAKGNILERFSAQQFPDLHSELNLSSLELGDSALYFCASSIGGGNAGELFFGEGSRLTVL.